This T cell receptor (beta chain) is from a study of vaccination effects on CD4 cells after COVID-19 (dated 2022 in TCRdb). Describing the broader study: Two doses of either the BNT162b2 or the mRNA-1273 mRNA SARS-CoV-2 vaccine were administered to participants. The study compared SARS-CoV-2 spike-specific CD4+ TCR repertoires before and after mRNA vaccination in COVID-19 convalescent patients and infection-naive vaccine recipients. Altogether, roughly 10 COVID-19 convalescent patients and a few SARS-CoV-2-naive healthy vaccine recipients made up the full study. In the study, cultures from other donors were sequenced using the Oncomine TCR Beta short-read assay on an Illumina iSeq 100. The paper's findings and limits, for the study overall: At late post-vaccination timepoints, both infection-induced and vaccine-induced clones showed marked clonal contraction, consistent with waning T cell responses. The study was limited by a small number of convalescent patients and lacked early post-infection timepoints. In healthy vaccine recipients, vaccine-induced clones were almost all SARS-CoV-2 mono-reactive, with only 1 of 255 being cross-reactive with common cold coronaviruses.

To identify antigen-specific CD4+ T cell clonotypes by their expansion, the ViraFEST assay first stimulated PBMC with viral peptide pools and then applied TCR sequencing. After around eleven days of culture, CD4+ T cells were isolated with the EasySep CD4+ T cell isolation kit. None of the healthy vaccine recipients had a prior SARS-CoV-2 infection, which was confirmed by nucleocapsid antibody tests that came back negative both before and after vaccination. Approximately 2 million PBMC per well were cultured with approximately 10 ug/ml peptides in IMDM containing roughly 5% human AB serum, roughly 9.5 IU/ml IL-2 and gentamicin. Half of the culture medium was replaced with fresh IL-2-containing medium on days 3 and 7. Unless noted otherwise, every peptide stimulation condition was cultured in triplicate wells. PBMC were separated from whole blood using Ficoll-Paque Plus gradient centrifugation and were then either cryopreserved at -140C or used fresh. The overlapping peptide pools covered the spike proteins of SARS-CoV-2 and of the common cold coronaviruses HCoV-NL63, HCoV-OC43 and HCoV-229E. Genomic DNA was extracted from cultured CD4+ T cells with the QIAamp micro DNA kit.

With regard to this clone: Its cognate antigen has yet to be identified. Base qualities are not provided; no much larger clone lies one nucleotide away.

The CDR3 numbers 12 residues from cysteine through phenylalanine. The kept DNA is CDR3 alone, 36 bases in frame from the first base. V is shortened by 11 bases, J by 4 bases, and the region joining them spans 14 bases. CDR1 and CDR2 (MNHEY, SVGAGI) derive from the germline V gene. Library preparation was by the immunoSEQ multiplex PCR assay. TCR beta CDR3 sequencing was performed on DNA from the cultured, isolated CD4+ T cells. The paper's processing steps were these. Non-productive TCR sequences were removed and reads were trimmed to the CDR3 region, keeping CDR3s of at least 7 amino acids. Antigen-specific clonotypes were identified with the MANAFEST web app by comparing expansion in peptide wells against reference cultures. To count as positive, a clone had to show expansion at FDR<0.05 compared with the reference and with all other wells, an odds ratio above 5, and a frequency above 0.1% in two replicate wells. A clonotype was called cross-reactive if it was significantly expanded both in SARS-CoV-2 spike wells and in at least one common cold coronavirus spike condition. CDR3 similarity was assessed by Levenshtein distance with the stringdist R package, and unrooted trees were built with ape in R 3.6.1. TCRdb limited this immuneACCESS table to in-frame rearrangements with V and J called. A share of clones is missing; checked studies link under half to unresolved V genes, and the rest is unexplained. Clonal size and the V and J genes are those of that table, whereas D and trimming came from the DNA. The table for this sample lists around 68,000 clones; about 80% of them were counted only once. 12% of the sample lies in the top ten.

The sequence was collected from a human donor who received a COVID-19 vaccine. The rearrangement combines TRBV6-5 with TRBJ1-1, with TRBD1 as a weak D call on 6 bases. Sequences were derived from CD4+ T cells from PBMCs cultured with SARS-CoV-2 spike peptides, sampled before COVID-19 vaccination. This specimen's cell subset or site label, per the study, means: SARS-CoV-2 spike overlapping peptide pool stimulation. Here is the DNA: TGTGCCGGAACAGGGTCCGGCACTGAAGCTTTCTTT. This encodes CAGTGSGTEAFF.